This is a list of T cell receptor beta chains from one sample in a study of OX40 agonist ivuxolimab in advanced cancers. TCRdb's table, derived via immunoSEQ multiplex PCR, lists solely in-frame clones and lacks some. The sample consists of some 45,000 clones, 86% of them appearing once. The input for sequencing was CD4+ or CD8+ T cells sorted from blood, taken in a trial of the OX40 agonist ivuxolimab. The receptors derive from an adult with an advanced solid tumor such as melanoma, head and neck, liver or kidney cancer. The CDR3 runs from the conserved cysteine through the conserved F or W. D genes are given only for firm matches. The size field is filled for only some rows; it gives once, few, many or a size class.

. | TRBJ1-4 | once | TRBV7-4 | CASSLLGDNEKLFF | TGTGCCAGCAGCTTACTCGGAGATAATGAAAAACTGTTTTTT
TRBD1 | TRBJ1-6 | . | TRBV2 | CASRSREGARVAPLHF | TGTGCCAGCCGTTCTAGGGAGGGGGCCCGGGTTGCACCCCTCCACTTT
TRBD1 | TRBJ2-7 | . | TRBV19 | CASSTTGTGGDEQYF | TGTGCCAGTAGTACTACCGGGACAGGGGGCGATGAGCAGTACTTC
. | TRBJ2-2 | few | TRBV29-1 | CSARDAWNTGELFF | TGCAGCGCCCGCGACGCGTGGAACACCGGGGAGCTGTTTTTT
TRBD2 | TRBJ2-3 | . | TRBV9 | CASTLAGVITDTQYF | TGTGCCAGCACCCTAGCGGGAGTGATCACAGATACGCAGTATTTT
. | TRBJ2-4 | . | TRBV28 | CASRSTLAKNIQYF | TGTGCCAGCCGTTCCACTTTAGCCAAAAACATTCAGTACTTC
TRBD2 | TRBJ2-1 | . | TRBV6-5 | CASSSLLAGGSNEQFF | TGTGCCAGCAGTTCCCTCCTAGCGGGGGGCTCCAATGAGCAGTTCTTC
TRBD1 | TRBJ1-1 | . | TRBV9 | CASSARDRNTEAFF | TGTGCCAGCAGCGCGCGGGACAGGAACACTGAAGCTTTCTTT
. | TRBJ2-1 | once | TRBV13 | CASSGSQGLNEQFF | TGTGCCAGCAGCGGGTCACAGGGCCTAAATGAGCAGTTCTTC
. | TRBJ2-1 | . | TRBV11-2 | CASSLDRGAYNEQFF | TGTGCCAGCAGCTTAGATAGGGGGGCTTACAATGAGCAGTTCTTC
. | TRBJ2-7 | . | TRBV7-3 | CASSFRTQSSYEQYF | TGTGCCAGCAGCTTTCGGACACAGTCATCCTACGAGCAGTACTTC
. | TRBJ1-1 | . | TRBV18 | CASSPKRGMNTEAFF | TGTGCCAGCTCACCCAAAAGGGGGATGAACACTGAAGCTTTCTTT
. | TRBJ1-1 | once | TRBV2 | CASSEGGHWNTEAFF | TGTGCCAGCAGTGAAGGGGGACACTGGAACACTGAAGCTTTCTTT
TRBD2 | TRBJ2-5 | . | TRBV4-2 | CASSQDPGGEGRETQYF | TGTGCCAGCAGCCAAGATCCAGGAGGGGAGGGCCGGGAGACCCAGTACTTC
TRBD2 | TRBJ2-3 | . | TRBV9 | CASSLRGGSGSTRTDTQYF | TGTGCCAGCAGCCTCCGGGGAGGTAGCGGGAGTACGCGAACAGATACGCAGTATTTT
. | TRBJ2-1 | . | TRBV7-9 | CASSLASSSYNEQFF | TGTGCCAGCAGCTTAGCCTCGAGCTCCTACAATGAGCAGTTCTTC
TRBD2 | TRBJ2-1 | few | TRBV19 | CASRYTSGSYNEQFF | TGTGCCAGTAGGTATACTAGCGGCTCCTACAATGAGCAGTTCTTC
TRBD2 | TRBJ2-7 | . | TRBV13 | CASSERASGRFEQYF | TGTGCCAGCAGTGAAAGGGCTAGCGGGAGGTTCGAGCAGTACTTC
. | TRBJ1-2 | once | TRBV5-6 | CASSQKTGPYGYTF | TGTGCCAGCAGCCAAAAGACAGGACCGTATGGCTACACCTTC
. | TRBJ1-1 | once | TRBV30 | CAWSWQRNTEAFF | TGTGCCTGGAGTTGGCAAAGGAACACTGAAGCTTTCTTT
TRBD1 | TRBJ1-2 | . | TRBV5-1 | CASSYSGQLYGYTF | TGCGCCAGCAGCTATTCGGGACAGCTCTATGGCTACACCTTC
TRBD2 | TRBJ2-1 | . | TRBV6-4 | CASSEGREGPFGQFF | TGTGCCAGCAGTGAGGGGCGGGAGGGCCCGTTTGGGCAGTTCTTC
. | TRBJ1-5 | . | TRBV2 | CASSERVVDQPQHF | TGTGCCAGCAGCGAACGGGTAGTCGATCAGCCCCAGCATTTT
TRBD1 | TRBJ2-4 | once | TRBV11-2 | CASSSPTRTGEGGKNIQYF | TGTGCCAGCAGCTCCCCTACCCGGACAGGGGAAGGAGGCAAAAACATTCAGTACTTC
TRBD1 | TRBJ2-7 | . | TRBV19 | CASSGTGGAGQYF | TGTGCCAGTTCCGGGACAGGGGGCGCTGGGCAGTACTTC
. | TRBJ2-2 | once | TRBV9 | CASSVGQKNTGELFF | TGTGCCAGCAGCGTAGGACAGAAGAACACCGGGGAGCTGTTTTTT
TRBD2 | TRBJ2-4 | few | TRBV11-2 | CASSFQRERTKNIQYF | TGTGCCAGCAGCTTCCAGCGGGAGAGGACCAAAAACATTCAGTACTTC
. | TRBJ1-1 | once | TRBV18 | CASSPSKNRAGTEAFF | TGTGCCAGCTCACCGTCTAAGAACAGGGCGGGGACTGAAGCTTTCTTT